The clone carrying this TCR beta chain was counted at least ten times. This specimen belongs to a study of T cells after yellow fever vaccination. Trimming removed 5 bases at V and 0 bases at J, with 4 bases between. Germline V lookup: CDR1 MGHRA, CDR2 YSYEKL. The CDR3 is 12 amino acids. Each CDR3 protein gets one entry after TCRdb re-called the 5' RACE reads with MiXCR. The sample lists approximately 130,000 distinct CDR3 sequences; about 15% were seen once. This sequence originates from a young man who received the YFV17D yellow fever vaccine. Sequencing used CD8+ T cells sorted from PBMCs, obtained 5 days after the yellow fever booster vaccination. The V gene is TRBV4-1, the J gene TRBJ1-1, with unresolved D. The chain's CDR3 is CASSYMNTEAFF. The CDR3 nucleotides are TGCGCCAGCAGCTACATGAACACTGAAGCTTTCTTT.